This record looks at one T cell receptor beta chain sequence and its context. The data derive from a study of blood T cells in healthy people across ages. The ends lost 4 bases at V and 3 bases at J; junction bases unmatched: 8. Germline CDR1 PRHDT, CDR2 FYEKMQ (reference sequence). This CDR3 comprises 15 residues. A sample-barcoded 5' primer and a J-beta primer mix were used in a second PCR of roughly 6 to 11 cycles. Each TCR beta cDNA got a 12-nucleotide random molecular identifier. Each single sample gave us at least 2.5 million CDR3-containing paired-end reads. TCRdb fed the 5' RACE reads into MiXCR, producing one record per CDR3 protein. The table records more than 1 million distinct CDR3 sequences, 40% to 55% of them present only once.

Input material: blood. The V gene is TRBV13, the J gene TRBJ2-7; 8 bases align to TRBD1. This TCR was sampled from an older woman in good health. CDR3 in DNA: TGTGCCAGCAGCTCGACGGGACAGGCCCTCTACGAGCAGTACTTC. Translating gives CASSSTGQALYEQYF. The full variable domain, rest sourced from reference TRBV13 and TRBJ2-7, is AAGVIQSPRHLIKEKRETATLKCYPIPRHDTVYWYQQGPGQDPQFLISFYEKMQSDKGSIPDRFSAQQFSDYHSELNMSSLELGDSALYFCASSSTGQALYEQYFGPGTRLTVT.